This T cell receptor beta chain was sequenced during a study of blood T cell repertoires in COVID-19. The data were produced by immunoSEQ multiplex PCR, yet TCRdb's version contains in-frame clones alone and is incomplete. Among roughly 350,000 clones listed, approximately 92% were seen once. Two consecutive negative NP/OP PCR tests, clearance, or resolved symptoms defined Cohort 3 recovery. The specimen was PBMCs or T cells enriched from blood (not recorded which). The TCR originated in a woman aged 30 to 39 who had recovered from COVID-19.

CDR3 DNA sequence: TGTGCCAGCAGCTCTAACATACAGGAGACTCAAGAGACCCAGTACTTC. Its translation is CASSSNIQETQETQYF. J is TRBJ2-5 and V is TRBV7-9; TRBD1 might be the D (5 bases). The germline gives CDR1 SEHNR, CDR2 FQNEAQ (reference sequence). V lost 4 bases to trimming and J lost 2 bases, with 17 bases between them. This CDR3 has 16 residues.